This T cell receptor (beta chain) was identified in a study of T cell responses to AZD1222 COVID-19 vaccine. Study overall: Pooled together were second doses at about 4 or about 12 weeks.

This CDR3 contains 12 residues. Trimming left V 8 bases short and J 2 bases short, with 9 bases between. Per the germline V gene, CDR1 is LGHDT and CDR2 is YNNKEL (reference sequence). This table comes from immunoSEQ multiplex PCR, and its TCRdb copy is limited to in-frame clones, with some not included. This sample has around 130,000 clones, with approximately 94% found just once. In regard to this clone: What it binds is not known.

Regarding the study as a whole: Repertoire collection took place solely once the T cell response had peaked.

This receptor was obtained from an adult in good health. The gene calls are TRBV3-1 (or the pseudogene TRBV3-2) and TRBJ1-2, with a possible D match to TRBD1 (6 bases). Here the sequenced sample was peripheral blood, taken on day 0 of AZD1222 vaccination. The CDR3 DNA reads TGTGCCAGCGCACAGGGCAACTATGGCTACACCTTC. Its protein product is CASAQGNYGYTF.